Included here is one TCR beta chain sequence, with context. This record belongs to a study of shared clonotypes between healthy human individuals. Germline CDR1 SGDLS, CDR2 YYNGEE. Trimming pared 0 bases from V and 3 bases from J, leaving 10 bases between. This CDR3 is built from 14 residues. Naive CD8 cells were CD45RO-negative, positively selected for CCR7, excluding terminally differentiated effector memory CD45RA+ cells. Profiling relied on immunoSEQ multiplex PCR, and the TCRdb table lists in-frame clones only, not all of them. The sample includes millions of clones, about 95% of them seen just once.

The chain recombines TRBV9 with TRBJ2-7; D is perhaps TRBD2 (6 bases). The material sequenced was naive CD8+ T cells sorted from blood. The source of this sequence is a man aged 18 to 29 in good health. The DNA for the CDR3 is TGTGCCAGCAGCGTAGGCGGGGCCTTCTACGAGCAGTACTTC. Protein product: CASSVGGAFYEQYF.